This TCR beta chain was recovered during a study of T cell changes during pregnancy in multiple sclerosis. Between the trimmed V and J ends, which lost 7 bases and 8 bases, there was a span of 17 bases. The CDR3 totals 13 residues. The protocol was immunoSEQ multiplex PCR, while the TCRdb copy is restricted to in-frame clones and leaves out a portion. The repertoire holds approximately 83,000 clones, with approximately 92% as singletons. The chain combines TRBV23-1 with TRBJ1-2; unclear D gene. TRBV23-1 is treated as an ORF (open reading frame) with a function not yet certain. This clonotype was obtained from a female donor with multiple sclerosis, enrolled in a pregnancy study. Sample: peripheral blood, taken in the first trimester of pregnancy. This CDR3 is CASTTGKVRGYTF. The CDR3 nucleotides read TGCGCCAGCACCACCGGGAAGGTGCGAGGCTACACCTTC.